The 27 T cell receptor beta chains below all came from one sample that was sequenced in a study of blood T cell repertoires in COVID-19. TCRdb's copy holds only in-frame clones and misses some; the assay was immunoSEQ multiplex PCR. Seen here are roughly 260,000 clones, approximately 83% observed once, and the top ten hold about 3.6%. Sequencing used PBMCs or T cells enriched from blood (not recorded which). The receptors shown here come from a middle-aged woman who had been exposed to COVID-19.

The CDR3, as DNA: TGTGCCAGCAGCCAACTTTATTCTAGCAATCAGCCCCAGCATTTT. This sequence encodes CASSQLYSSNQPQHF. V is TRBV4-2 and J is TRBJ1-5; D is unclear. V lost 2 bases to trimming and J lost 0 bases, with 8 bases between them. This CDR3 contains 15 residues. Germline CDR1 and CDR2: LGHNA and YNFKEQ.

V and J are TRBV6-5 and TRBJ2-2; D may be TRBD1 (6 bases). Deletions cut 2 bases from V and 1 base from J, with 11 bases between. CDR3 length: 16 residues. CDR1 and CDR2 from the germline V gene are MNHEY and SVGAGI. The CDR3 is CASSYDRFRNTGELFF. The CDR3 DNA reads as TGTGCCAGCAGTTACGACAGGTTCCGGAACACCGGGGAGCTGTTTTTT.

The V gene is TRBV11-2, the J gene TRBJ1-1; no definite D call. This CDR3 comprises 15 residues. The V gene lost 0 bases and the J gene lost 8 bases, with 16 bases spanning the gap. Germline assignment: CDR1 SGHAT and CDR2 FQNNGV. CDR3 in amino acids: CASSLDYPAGGEAFF. Written as DNA, the CDR3 is TGTGCCAGCAGCTTAGATTACCCGGCCGGAGGGGAAGCTTTCTTT.

In DNA, the CDR3 is TGTGCCATGCGACAGGAGAAGAACAATGAGCAGTTCTTC. Amino acids: CAMRQEKNNEQFF. The chain employs TRBV10-3 and TRBJ2-1, with TRBD1 as a possible D gene (6 bases). The length of the CDR3 is 13 residues. Germline V CDR1 and CDR2: ENHRY, SYGVKD. Trimming shortened V by 9 bases and J by 5 bases, and 14 bases separated the two germline ends.

This clone was counted ten times or more. The chain recombines TRBV11-3 with TRBJ2-3, with D uncertain. The V end was cut by 5 bases, the J end by 4 bases, with 13 bases between. Germline assignment: CDR1 SGHNT and CDR2 YENEEA. The CDR3 has 14 amino acids. CDR3 sequence reads: CASSRKTLADTQYF. The CDR3 DNA reads as TGTGCCAGCAGCCGGAAGACTTTAGCAGATACGCAGTATTTT.

The chain employs TRBV2 and TRBJ1-5; D is uncertain. The CDR3 is 15 amino acids. Trimming stripped 3 bases from V and 7 bases from J, with 16 bases between. Germline CDR1 SNHLY, CDR2 FYNNEI. In nucleotides, the CDR3 is TGTGCCAGCAGTGAGTGGGCGGGTGCGGGGCAGCCCCAGCATTTT. This gives the protein CASSEWAGAGQPQHF. The variable domain in full, with the rest retrieved from reference TRBV2 and TRBJ1-5, is EPEVTQTPSHQVTQMGQEVILRCVPISNHLYFYWYRQILGQKVEFLVSFYNNEISEKSEIFDDQFSVERPDGSNFTLKIRSTKLEDSAMYFCASSEWAGAGQPQHFGDGTRLSIL.

This clone has a single count. The rearrangement links TRBV28 to TRBJ2-7; the D gene is possibly TRBD2 (5 bases). This CDR3 has 17 amino acids. The V and J ends lost 7 bases and 2 bases respectively, with 24 bases between them. Germline V gene data show CDR1 as MDHEN and CDR2 as SYDVKM. In DNA form, the CDR3 reads TGTGCCAGCACCTTGTCCCTGGACTCTCAAGCCGCCTACGAGCAGTACTTC. Encoded protein: CASTLSLDSQAAYEQYF.

This clone has more than one count but fewer than ten. The genes are TRBV13 and TRBJ2-2; possible D gene TRBD1, 6 bases. The germline V and J ends were trimmed by 5 bases and 1 base, with 17 bases remaining between them. Per germline, CDR1 PRHDT and CDR2 FYEKMQ (reference sequence). The CDR3 is 17 amino acids. The CDR3 sequence is CASSPYRALGNTGELFF. The CDR3 coding sequence is TGTGCCAGCAGCCCTTACAGGGCCCTAGGGAACACCGGGGAGCTGTTTTTT.

V gene TRBV7-2 combines with J gene TRBJ1-1; D is unresolved. Per the germline V gene, CDR1 is SGHTA and CDR2 is FQGNSA. The CDR3 is 17 residues long. V was pared by 1 base and J by 0 bases, with 15 bases between. The CDR3 sequence: CASSLDIGDIMNTEAFF. The CDR3, as DNA: TGTGCCAGCAGCTTAGATATCGGGGATATCATGAACACTGAAGCTTTCTTT.

The sample holds a few counts of this clone. The chain recombines TRBV2 with TRBJ1-1; 7 nucleotides agree with TRBD1. The germline V gene has CDR1 SNHLY and CDR2 FYNNEI. J was trimmed by 7 bases and V by 4 bases; bases with no gene match: 3. This CDR3 region has 12 residues. CDR3 sequence (DNA): TGTGCCAGCAGTGTAACAGGGGTTGAAGCTTTCTTT. Amino acid sequence: CASSVTGVEAFF. Variable domain in full (rest from reference TRBV2 and TRBJ1-1): EPEVTQTPSHQVTQMGQEVILRCVPISNHLYFYWYRQILGQKVEFLVSFYNNEISEKSEIFDDQFSVERPDGSNFTLKIRSTKLEDSAMYFCASSVTGVEAFFGQGTRLTVV.

This clone was detected once. The chain carries TRBV11-2 and TRBJ1-2, with 12 bases matching TRBD1. There are 17 residues in the CDR3. V trimming: 1 base; J trimming: 0 bases; junction bases outside the gene matches: 3. The germline V gene encodes CDR1 SGHAT and CDR2 FQNNGV. The CDR3 bases are TGTGCCAGCAGCTTAGGGGACAGGGGGCCCACTAACTATGGCTACACCTTC. Translating it yields CASSLGDRGPTNYGYTF.

In its sample, this clone was seen once. This chain uses TRBV3-1 (or the pseudogene TRBV3-2) with TRBJ1-2; D is ambiguous. The V and J ends lost 0 bases and 7 bases respectively, with 12 bases between them. Germline lookup yields CDR1 LGHDT and CDR2 YNNKEL (reference sequence). CDR3 size: 14 residues. In nucleotides, the CDR3 is TGTGCCAGCAGCCAAGATGGAGGGATCTCTGGCTACACCTTC. As protein: CASSQDGGISGYTF.

The J gene is TRBJ1-2, the V gene TRBV28; TRBD1 aligns across 8 bases. The CDR3 consists of 14 residues. V shed 3 bases, J shed 8 bases, and the junction held 8 bases outside the gene matches. Germline V lookup: CDR1 MDHEN, CDR2 SYDVKM. CDR3 protein: CASSFSDRGSGYTF. The CDR3 DNA follows: TGTGCCAGCAGTTTTAGTGACAGGGGATCAGGCTACACCTTC.

The chain couples TRBV6-5 to TRBJ2-3; 11 positions match TRBD2. Unmatched junction bases numbered 4, after V lost 4 bases and J lost 1 base. Germline V gene lookup returns CDR1 MNHEY and CDR2 SVGAGI. The CDR3 is 16 amino acids. The CDR3: CASSSSSGGGTDTQYF. In DNA form, the CDR3 reads TGTGCCAGCAGTTCAAGTAGCGGGGGGGGCACAGATACGCAGTATTTT.

This clone was seen a handful of times. The chain links TRBV30 to TRBJ1-3; tentative D call: TRBD1 (6 bases). Germline CDR1 GTSNPN, CDR2 SVGIG (reference sequence). This CDR3 has 13 residues. V dropped 2 bases and J dropped 4 bases, with 9 bases sitting between them. The CDR3 sequence: CAWSQTGGNTIYF. The CDR3 bases are TGTGCCTGGAGTCAAACAGGGGGAAACACCATATATTTT.

This sequence joins TRBV4-2 and TRBJ2-1; D may be TRBD1 (5 bases). There are 18 residues in the CDR3. Looked up from germline, CDR1 is LGHNA and CDR2 is YNFKEQ. V lost 0 bases to trimming and J lost 4 bases, with 19 bases between them. The DNA for the CDR3 is TGTGCCAGCAGCCAAGAGGGCTCCCGACAGCTCAAGTACAATGAGCAGTTCTTC. This encodes CASSQEGSRQLKYNEQFF.

This clone showed up just a few times. For the CDR3, the DNA is TGTGCCAGCAGTACCGGGACAGGGAGGGGCATTCAGTACTTC. It yields the protein CASSTGTGRGIQYF. The rearrangement uses TRBV6-2 or TRBV6-3 and TRBJ2-4, with TRBD1 matching over 9 bases. Looked up from germline, CDR1 is MNHEY and CDR2 is SVGEGT. The V segment lost 5 bases and the J segment 9 bases; nucleotides outside the gene matches: 8. The CDR3 totals 14 residues.

The chain couples TRBV18 to TRBJ1-1; D perhaps matches TRBD1 (6 bases). Trimming took 3 bases from V and 0 from J, leaving 11 bases between them. Germline loops: CDR1 KGHSH, CDR2 LQKENI. The length of the CDR3 is 15 residues. CDR3 sequence reads: CASSPNQGMNTEAFF. CDR3 coding DNA: TGTGCCAGCTCACCCAATCAGGGGATGAACACTGAAGCTTTCTTT. The whole variable domain, remainder taken from reference TRBV18 and TRBJ1-1, is NAGVMQNPRHLVRRRGQEARLRCSPMKGHSHVYWYRQLPEEGLKFMVYLQKENIIDESGMPKERFSAEFPKEGPSILRIQQVVRGDSAAYFCASSPNQGMNTEAFFGQGTRLTVV.

The chain has TRBV5-1 and TRBJ2-5; D might be TRBD1 (5 bases). V was pared by 3 bases and J by 0 bases, with 15 bases between. Germline V lookup: CDR1 SGHRS, CDR2 YFSETQ. The length of the CDR3 is 16 residues. CDR3 protein: CASSSVLTEYQETQYF. The CDR3 nucleotides are TGCGCCAGCAGCTCCGTATTGACAGAATACCAAGAGACCCAGTACTTC.

The chain has TRBV18 and TRBJ2-3; 7 bases agree with TRBD1. V was clipped by 11 bases and J by 0 bases; unmatched bases: 5. The CDR3 runs to 13 residues. CDR1 KGHSH and CDR2 LQKENI come from the germline V gene. CDR3 in DNA: TGTGCCGGACGGGACAGTAGCACAGATACGCAGTATTTT. This gives the protein CAGRDSSTDTQYF.

The rearrangement links TRBV3-1 (or the pseudogene TRBV3-2) to TRBJ2-3; 9 bases align to TRBD2. The V gene's germline CDR1 is LGHDT and CDR2 YNNKEL (reference sequence). Trimming took 4 bases from V and 0 from J; bases not matched to a gene: 2. CDR3 size: 15 residues. The CDR3 DNA reads TGTGCCAGCAGCCCTGCGGGGGGGAGCACAGATACGCAGTATTTT. Amino acids: CASSPAGGSTDTQYF.

This chain links TRBV7-2 with TRBJ1-2, with TRBD1 matching over 8 bases. From germline, CDR1 is SGHTA and CDR2 FQGNSA. Trimming removed 2 bases from V and 3 bases from J; junction bases left unmatched: 2. This CDR3 is 14 amino acids long. CDR3 nucleotide sequence: TGTGCCAGCAGCTTACAGGGGGCGGACTATGGCTACACCTTC. It yields the protein CASSLQGADYGYTF.

The rearrangement joins TRBV27 to TRBJ1-2; 8 nucleotides line up with TRBD1. This CDR3 is built from 14 residues. Germline V gene lookup returns CDR1 MNHEY and CDR2 SMNVEV (reference sequence). The V and J ends lost 3 bases and 8 bases, in that order; junction bases with no gene match: 8. The CDR3 DNA reads as TGTGCCAGCAGTTTGGCCACAGGGGGGGACGGCTACACCTTC. It yields the protein CASSLATGGDGYTF.

The rearrangement joins TRBV19 to TRBJ2-4; D is possibly TRBD2 (5 bases). CDR1 LNHDA and CDR2 SQIVND come from the germline V gene (reference sequence). This CDR3 spans 16 amino acids. V gave up 0 bases and J gave up 9 bases, with 18 bases separating them. Written as DNA, the CDR3 is TGTGCCAGTAGTATAGATGCGGCCACACCCGGGGTCATTCAGTACTTC. It encodes CASSIDAATPGVIQYF.

The chain couples TRBV10-3 to TRBJ1-5; D is unclear. This CDR3 is 13 amino acids long. Germline values: CDR1 ENHRY, CDR2 SYGVKD. V lost 0 bases and J lost 9, with 9 bases in between. The CDR3 DNA reads TGTGCCATCAGTGAGTCGCCAGGTGGGCCCCAGCATTTT. Translating it yields CAISESPGGPQHF.

The chain joins TRBV3-1 (or the pseudogene TRBV3-2) to TRBJ1-4; the D gene is possibly TRBD1 (5 bases). V lost 1 base and J 0 bases, leaving 15 bases between the germline ends. The CDR3 contains 18 residues. Germline V gene lookup returns CDR1 LGHDT and CDR2 YNNKEL (reference sequence). The CDR3 bases are TGTGCCAGCAGCCAAGGAACAGGCGTTGGGGCAACTAATGAAAAACTGTTTTTT. Protein product: CASSQGTGVGATNEKLFF.

This chain links TRBV19 with TRBJ1-2; D is undetermined. The germline V gene has CDR1 LNHDA and CDR2 SQIVND (reference sequence). This CDR3 region has 14 residues. V lost 1 base and J lost 3, with 9 bases in between. The CDR3 nucleotides read TGTGCCAGTAGTATAGTTCACAGTGACTATGGCTACACCTTC. Its protein product is CASSIVHSDYGYTF.